These T cell receptor beta chains were read from a single sample in a study of blood T cell repertoires in COVID-19. Clones were sequenced by immunoSEQ multiplex PCR, and TCRdb holds only the in-frame ones, with some missing. The repertoire has roughly 200,000 clones, about 80% of them found once; the top ten carry roughly 6.4%. The specimen sequenced was peripheral blood. The receptors here all came from a man aged 60-69 years with acute or convalescent COVID-19. The CDR3 runs from the conserved cysteine through the conserved F or W. D genes are given only for firm matches. Expanded clones get a size class; other rows say once, few or many, or leave the size out.

abundance,d_gene,j_gene,v_gene,CDR3nt,CDR3aa
.,.,TRBJ2-7,TRBV7-8,TGTGCCAGCAGCCTACGGACTACCTACGAGCAGTACTTC,CASSLRTTYEQYF
few,TRBD1,TRBJ1-5,TRBV19,TGTGCCAGTAGTGCCAGGGGGTCTGGCGACAATCAGCCCCAGCATTTT,CASSARGSGDNQPQHF
.,TRBD2,TRBJ2-3,TRBV11-2,TGTGCCAGCAGCTGGGGGGGTACGCAGTATTTT,CASSWGGTQYF
once,.,TRBJ1-5,TRBV19,TGTGCCAGTAGGGGGGAGGTTAGCAATCAGCCCCAGCATTTT,CASRGEVSNQPQHF
.,.,TRBJ2-2,TRBV5-1,TGCGCCAGCAGCTTGGACAGCCCTAACACCGGGGAGCTGTTTTTT,CASSLDSPNTGELFF
.,.,TRBJ2-1,TRBV20-1,TGCAGTGCTAGTGGGGGAGTTACCTACAATGAGCAGTTCTTC,CSASGGVTYNEQFF
once,.,TRBJ1-5,TRBV4-1,TGCGCCAGCAGCCAAGCTTTGGCAGGGATTTTGTTCAATCAGCCCCAGCATTTT,CASSQALAGILFNQPQHF
.,TRBD2,TRBJ2-1,TRBV6-6,TGTGCCAGCAGCTTGAGCCGGGGGGGGATGATTGAGCAGTTCTTC,CASSLSRGGMIEQFF
few,.,TRBJ1-3,TRBV19,TGTGCCAGTAAGGACGGGACATTCTCTGGAAACACCATATATTTT,CASKDGTFSGNTIYF
.,.,TRBJ2-3,TRBV7-9,TGTGCCAGCAGCTCCCCACAGGTTCAAGGTACGCAGTATTTT,CASSSPQVQGTQYF
.,TRBD2,TRBJ2-1,TRBV11-1,TGTGCCAGCAGCCCCACGGGGGGGCCCTACAATGAGCAGTTCTTC,CASSPTGGPYNEQFF
.,TRBD1,TRBJ2-2,TRBV2,TGTGCCAGCAGTTATTCGGGACAGGGGAGGACCGGGGAGCTGTTTTTT,CASSYSGQGRTGELFF
.,.,TRBJ1-2,TRBV11-2,TGTGCCAGCAGCCAGACCGGGACAACTAACTATGGCTACACCTTC,CASSQTGTTNYGYTF
few,TRBD2,TRBJ2-1,TRBV6-1,TGTGCCAGCAGTGAAAACACGGGGGGGTACAATGAGCAGTTCTTC,CASSENTGGYNEQFF
.,.,TRBJ1-5,TRBV27,TGTGCCAGCAGTTTAGGTGGGGGGAATGGCAATCAGCCCCAGCATTTT,CASSLGGGNGNQPQHF
few,TRBD1,TRBJ1-5,TRBV7-2,TGTGCCAGCAGCTTAGGGACAGGGTGGAATCAGCCCCAGCATTTT,CASSLGTGWNQPQHF
few,.,TRBJ1-5,TRBV6-6,TGTGCCAGCAGTTGGGAGATCAGCAATCAGCCCCAGCATTTT,CASSWEISNQPQHF
.,.,TRBJ1-1,TRBV19,TGTGCCAGTAGACGGGAGTTGGCGGTTAACACTGAAGCTTTCTTT,CASRRELAVNTEAFF
.,.,TRBJ1-1,TRBV6-5,TGTGCCAGCAGCCACCAACAGGTGGCTGAAGCTTTCTTT,CASSHQQVAEAFF
.,.,TRBJ1-1,TRBV7-2,TGTGCCAGCAGCGGGCCTAAGATGAACACTGAAGCTTTCTTT,CASSGPKMNTEAFF
.,.,TRBJ1-2,TRBV4-1,TGCGCCAGCAGCCCACCCCCGGGGAACAGGGAAAACTATGGCTACACCTTC,CASSPPPGNRENYGYTF
.,.,TRBJ1-3,TRBV19,TGTGCCTCCGACAGTGGTGGAAACACCATATATTTT,CASDSGGNTIYF
.,.,TRBJ2-7,TRBV6-5,TGTGCCAGCAGTACCCTCGGGCAGTACTTC,CASSTLGQYF
once,TRBD1,TRBJ1-2,TRBV7-9,TGTGCCAGCAGCCGCGACAGGGGGAGCTACACCTTC,CASSRDRGSYTF
.,.,TRBJ1-2,TRBV7-3,TGTGCCAGCAGCCCAAGCACCGGAGAAGGTTATGGCTACACCTTC,CASSPSTGEGYGYTF
.,.,TRBJ2-1,TRBV3-1/TRBV3-2,TGTGCCAGCAGCCCCGACAGATTCCGGGAGCAGTTCTTC,CASSPDRFREQFF
.,.,TRBJ2-3,TRBV14,TGTGCCAGCAGCCAAGGCCAGGGCGGCCCAGATACGCAGTATTTT,CASSQGQGGPDTQYF
.,.,TRBJ1-1,TRBV6-5,TGTGCCAGCAGTTACTCAGGGGGATGGAACACTGAAGCTTTCTTT,CASSYSGGWNTEAFF
.,.,TRBJ2-6,TRBV9,TGTGCCAGCAGCGGCCGGGTAGTCGGGGCCAACGTCCTGACTTTC,CASSGRVVGANVLTF
.,.,TRBJ1-4,TRBV6-1,TGTGCCAGCAGTGAAGGCAACTTTAATGAAAAACTGTTTTTT,CASSEGNFNEKLFF
.,.,TRBJ2-7,TRBV2,TGTGCCAGCAGTGAGGTGGCGGGGCTTAGTTACGAGCAGTACTTC,CASSEVAGLSYEQYF
once,.,TRBJ2-1,TRBV4-1,TGCGCCAGCAACCCGTCGTCGGGGAATGAGCAGTTCTTC,CASNPSSGNEQFF
.,.,TRBJ2-3,TRBV30,TGTGCCTGGAACCGGGGGAGCACGGATACGCAGTATTTT,CAWNRGSTDTQYF
.,.,TRBJ1-2,TRBV11-2,TGTGCCAGCAGTTACAGGGAATATGGCTACACCTTC,CASSYREYGYTF
.,TRBD1,TRBJ2-5,TRBV15,TGTGCCACCAGCAGACTCCAAGGGGGCGCTGAGACCCAGTACTTC,CATSRLQGGAETQYF